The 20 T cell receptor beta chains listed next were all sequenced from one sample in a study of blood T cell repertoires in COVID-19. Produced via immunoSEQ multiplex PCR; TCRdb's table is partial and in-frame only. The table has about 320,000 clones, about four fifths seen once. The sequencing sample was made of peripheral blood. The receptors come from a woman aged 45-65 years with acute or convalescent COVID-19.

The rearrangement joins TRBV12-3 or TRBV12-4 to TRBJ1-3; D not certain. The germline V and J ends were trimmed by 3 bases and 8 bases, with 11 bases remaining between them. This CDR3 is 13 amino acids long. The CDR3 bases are TGTGCCAGCAGTTTGAAAAGTATAGACACCATATATTTT. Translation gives CASSLKSIDTIYF.

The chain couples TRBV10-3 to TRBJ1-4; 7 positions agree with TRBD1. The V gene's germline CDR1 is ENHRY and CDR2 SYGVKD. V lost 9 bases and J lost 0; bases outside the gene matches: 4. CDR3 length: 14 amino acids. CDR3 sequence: CAIGTDATNEKLFF. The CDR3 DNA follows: TGTGCCATTGGGACAGACGCAACTAATGAAAAACTGTTTTTT.

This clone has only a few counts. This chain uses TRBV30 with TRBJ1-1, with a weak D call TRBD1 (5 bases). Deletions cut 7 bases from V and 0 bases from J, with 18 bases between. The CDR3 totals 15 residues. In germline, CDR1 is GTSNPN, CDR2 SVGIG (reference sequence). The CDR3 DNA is TGTGCCTTGCGGAGGGGAGGGTACATGAACACTGAAGCTTTCTTT. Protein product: CALRRGGYMNTEAFF.

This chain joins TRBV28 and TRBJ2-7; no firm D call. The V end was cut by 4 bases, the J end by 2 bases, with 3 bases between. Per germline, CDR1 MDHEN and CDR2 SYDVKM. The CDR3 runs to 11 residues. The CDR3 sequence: CASSSTYEQYV. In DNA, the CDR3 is TGTGCCAGCAGTTCTACCTACGAGCAGTACGTC.

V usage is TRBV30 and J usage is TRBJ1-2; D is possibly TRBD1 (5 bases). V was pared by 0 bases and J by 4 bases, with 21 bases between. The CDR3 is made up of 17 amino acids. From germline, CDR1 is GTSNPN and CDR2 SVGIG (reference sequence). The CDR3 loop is CAWSVGSDNRGPYGYTF. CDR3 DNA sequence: TGTGCCTGGAGTGTAGGGTCAGACAATAGGGGCCCCTATGGCTACACCTTC.

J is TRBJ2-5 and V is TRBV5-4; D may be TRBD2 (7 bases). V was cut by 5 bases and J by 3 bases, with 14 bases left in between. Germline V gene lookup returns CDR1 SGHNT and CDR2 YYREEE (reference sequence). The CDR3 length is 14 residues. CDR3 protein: CASSRGGGEETQYF. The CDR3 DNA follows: TGTGCCAGCAGTCGAGGGGGGGGAGAAGAGACCCAGTACTTC.

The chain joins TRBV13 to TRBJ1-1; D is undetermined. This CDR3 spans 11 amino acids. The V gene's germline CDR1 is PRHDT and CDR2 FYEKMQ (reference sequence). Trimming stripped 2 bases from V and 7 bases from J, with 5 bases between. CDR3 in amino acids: CASSLTNEAFF. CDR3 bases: TGTGCCAGCAGCTTAACTAATGAAGCTTTCTTT.

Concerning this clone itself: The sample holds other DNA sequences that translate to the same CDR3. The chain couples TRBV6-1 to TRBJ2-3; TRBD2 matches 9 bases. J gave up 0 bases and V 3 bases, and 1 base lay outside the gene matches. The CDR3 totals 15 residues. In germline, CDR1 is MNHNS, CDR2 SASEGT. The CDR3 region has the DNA TGTGCCAGCAGTGAGCTAGCGGGAAGCACAGATACGCAGTATTTT. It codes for CASSELAGSTDTQYF.

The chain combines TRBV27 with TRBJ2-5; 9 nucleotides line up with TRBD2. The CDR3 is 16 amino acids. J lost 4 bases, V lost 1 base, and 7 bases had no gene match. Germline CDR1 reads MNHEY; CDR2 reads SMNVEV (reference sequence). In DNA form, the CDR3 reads TGTGCCAGCAGTTTATTAGCGGGGGACCTCCGAGAGACCCAGTACTTC. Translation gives CASSLLAGDLRETQYF.

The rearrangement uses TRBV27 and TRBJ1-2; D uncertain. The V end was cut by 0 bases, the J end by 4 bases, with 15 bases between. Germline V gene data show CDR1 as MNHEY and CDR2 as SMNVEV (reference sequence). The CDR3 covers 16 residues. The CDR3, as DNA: TGTGCCAGCAGTTTATCGATCCGATTCGAGGGCTATGGCTACACCTTC. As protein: CASSLSIRFEGYGYTF.

In nucleotides, the CDR3 is TGTGCCATCAGTGAGGAGGACAGTCCTGATGAAAAACTGTTTTTT. It is translated as CAISEEDSPDEKLFF. This chain joins TRBV10-3 and TRBJ1-4; D possibly corresponds to TRBD1 (6 bases). The CDR3 length is 15 residues. Trimming removed 2 bases at V and 6 bases at J, with 13 bases between. Germline V gives CDR1 ENHRY, CDR2 SYGVKD.

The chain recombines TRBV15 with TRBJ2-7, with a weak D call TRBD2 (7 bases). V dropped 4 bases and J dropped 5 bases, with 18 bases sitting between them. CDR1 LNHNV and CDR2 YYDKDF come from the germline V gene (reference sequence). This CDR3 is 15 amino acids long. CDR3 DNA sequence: TGTGCCACCAGCATGGGGGGCGGGGGTCACCACGAGCAGTACGTC. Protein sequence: CATSMGGGGHHEQYV.

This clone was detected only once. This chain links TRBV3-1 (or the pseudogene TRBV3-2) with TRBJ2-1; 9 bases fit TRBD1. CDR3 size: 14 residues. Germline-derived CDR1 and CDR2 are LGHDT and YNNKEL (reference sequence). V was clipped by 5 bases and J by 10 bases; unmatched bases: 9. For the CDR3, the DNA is TGTGCCAGCAGCACGTCCCGGGACAGGGCCGAGCAGTTCTTC. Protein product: CASSTSRDRAEQFF.

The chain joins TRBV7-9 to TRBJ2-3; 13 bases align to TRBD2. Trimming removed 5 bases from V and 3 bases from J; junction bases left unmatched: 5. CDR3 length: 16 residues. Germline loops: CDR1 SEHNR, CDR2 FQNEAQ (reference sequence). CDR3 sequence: CASSRTSGSMTDTQYF. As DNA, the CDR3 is TGTGCCAGCAGCCGGACTAGCGGGAGTATGACAGATACGCAGTATTTT. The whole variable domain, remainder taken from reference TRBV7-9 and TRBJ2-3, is DTGVSQNPRHKITKRGQNVTFRCDPISEHNRLYWYRQTLGQGPEFLTYFQNEAQLEKSRLLSDRFSAERPKGSFSTLEIQRTEQGDSAMYLCASSRTSGSMTDTQYFGPGTRLTVL.

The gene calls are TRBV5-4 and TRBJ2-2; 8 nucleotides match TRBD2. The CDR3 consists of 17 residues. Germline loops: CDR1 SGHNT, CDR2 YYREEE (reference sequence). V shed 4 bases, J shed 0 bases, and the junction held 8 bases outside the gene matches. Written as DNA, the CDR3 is TGTGCCAGCAGCCCCGGAACTAGCGGCCCGAACACCGGGGAGCTGTTTTTT. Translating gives CASSPGTSGPNTGELFF. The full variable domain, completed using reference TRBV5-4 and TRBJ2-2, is ETGVTQSPTHLIKTRGQQVTLRCSSQSGHNTVSWYQQALGQGPQFIFQYYREEENGRGNFPPRFSGLQFPNYSSELNVNALELDDSALYLCASSPGTSGPNTGELFFGEGSRLTVL.

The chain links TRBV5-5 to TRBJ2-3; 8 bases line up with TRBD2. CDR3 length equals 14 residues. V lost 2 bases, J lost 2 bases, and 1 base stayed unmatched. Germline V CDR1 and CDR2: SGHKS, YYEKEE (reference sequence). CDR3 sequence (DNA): TGTGCCAGCAGCTTTAGCGGGAACACAGATACGCAGTATTTT. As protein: CASSFSGNTDTQYF.

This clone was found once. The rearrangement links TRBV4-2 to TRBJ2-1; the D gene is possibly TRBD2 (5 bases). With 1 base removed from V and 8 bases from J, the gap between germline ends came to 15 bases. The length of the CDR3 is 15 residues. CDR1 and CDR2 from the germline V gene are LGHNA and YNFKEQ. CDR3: CASSQALAQQYEQFF. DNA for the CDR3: TGTGCCAGCAGCCAAGCTCTAGCCCAGCAGTATGAGCAGTTCTTC.

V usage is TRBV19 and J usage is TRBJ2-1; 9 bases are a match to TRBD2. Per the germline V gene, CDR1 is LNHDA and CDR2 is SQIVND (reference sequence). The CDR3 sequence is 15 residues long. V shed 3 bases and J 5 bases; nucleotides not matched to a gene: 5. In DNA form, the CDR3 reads TGTGCCAGTAGTATCTCTAGCGGGGTGCACAATGAGCAGTTCTTC. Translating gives CASSISSGVHNEQFF.

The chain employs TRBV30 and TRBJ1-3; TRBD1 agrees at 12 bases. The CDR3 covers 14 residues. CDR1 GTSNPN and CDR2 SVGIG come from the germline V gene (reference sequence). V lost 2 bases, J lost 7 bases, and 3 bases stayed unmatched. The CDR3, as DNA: TGTGCCTGGAGTTTCGGGACAGGGGGCAACACCATATATTTT. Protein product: CAWSFGTGGNTIYF.

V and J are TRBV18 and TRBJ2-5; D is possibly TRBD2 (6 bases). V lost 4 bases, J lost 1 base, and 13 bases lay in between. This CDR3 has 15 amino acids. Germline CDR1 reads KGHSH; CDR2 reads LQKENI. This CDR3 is CASSLLAGSQETQYF. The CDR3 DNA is TGTGCCAGCTCACTCCTCGCGGGGTCCCAAGAGACCCAGTACTTC. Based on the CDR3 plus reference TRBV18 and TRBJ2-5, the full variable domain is NAGVMQNPRHLVRRRGQEARLRCSPMKGHSHVYWYRQLPEEGLKFMVYLQKENIIDESGMPKERFSAEFPKEGPSILRIQQVVRGDSAAYFCASSLLAGSQETQYFGPGTRLLVL.